The clone carrying this T cell receptor (beta chain) came up a few times. Antigen: not known. The germline CDR1 and CDR2 sequences are LNHDA and SQIVND (reference sequence). Trimming pared 3 bases from V and 1 base from J, leaving 9 bases between. The CDR3 totals 14 residues. RNA transcripts were the template for amplifying TCR beta CDR3 regions. Primed by the HTBI set, a first-round RT-PCR was run on the TCR CDR3. TCRdb re-called the multiplex PCR reads with MiXCR, one entry per CDR3 protein. This sample carries 500,000 to 750,000 distinct CDR3 sequences, 14% of them seen once, and the ten largest clones take 6.5% to 9%. The data derive from a study of T cells in Graves' hyperthyroidism and ophthalmopathy. General study results and limits: Before onset, ophthalmopathy was predicted by the model a median roughly six months earlier.

The receptor's source is a woman aged 18-29 years with Graves' ophthalmopathy. Sequencing was done on a sample of blood. The chain has TRBV19 and TRBJ1-1; D gene unclear. The CDR3 sequence: CASSMQDPNTEAFF. CDR3 bases: TGTGCCAGTAGTATGCAGGATCCGAACACTGAAGCTTTCTTT.